The rows below give T cell receptor beta chains drawn from one sample of a study of blood T cell repertoires in COVID-19. Generated by immunoSEQ multiplex PCR, the TCRdb table keeps only in-frame clones and is missing some. The sample has 80,000 to 100,000 clones, around 90% seen once; the top ten hold about 2.9%. The source material was peripheral blood. Receptors originate from a woman aged 45-65 years with active or convalescent COVID-19. Each CDR3 is given with its conserved first and last residue. A D gene is named only where the DNA matches it firmly.

TRBV13,.,CASSFRGPNEKLFF
TRBV7-9,TRBD1,CASSLGGTGGEAFF
TRBV12-3/TRBV12-4,.,CASSLSPGEKLFF
TRBV9,TRBD2,CASSVERRGSYNEQFF
TRBV10-3,TRBD1,CAISTGVGADTQYF
TRBV6-5,TRBD1,CASSYSGQGVFTEAFF
TRBV18,.,CASSRREGGAHTEAFF
TRBV6-5,.,CASESLDNSPLHF
TRBV5-5,TRBD1,CASSLGQGGSTDTQYF
TRBV30,TRBD1,CAWSGRTGALYNSPLHF
TRBV15,.,CATSQLDFINEKLFF
TRBV3-1/TRBV3-2,TRBD1,CASTNRGLRETQYF
TRBV30,TRBD1,CAWFRDRGLERYGYTF
TRBV5-6,.,CASSFPKGQNTEAFF
TRBV4-3,.,CASSHSPQYGYTF
TRBV6-5,TRBD1,CASSSGTGYDEQFF
TRBV5-4,.,CASSLRGFGNTEAFF